The TCR beta chain described here comes from a study of blood T cell repertoires in COVID-19. Study in general: The United States, Italy and Spain were the sources of the acute and convalescent COVID-19 samples.

In the source study's methods: Reference gene primer amplification gave estimated nucleated cell counts. Clones were read by immunoSEQ multiplex PCR, and TCRdb kept only the in-frame ones, dropping some. Clone size and the V and J calls come from that table; the DNA yielded D and trimming. The table shows 450,000 or so clones, with approximately 90% occurring only once. J gave up 3 bases and V 9 bases, and 8 bases lay outside the gene matches. This CDR3 is built from 14 residues. Per the germline V gene, CDR1 is MNHEY and CDR2 is SVGAGI. Seattle participants joined during active infection and were tracked over time.

Material: peripheral blood. The V gene is TRBV6-5, the J gene TRBJ2-1, with TRBD1 identical over 7 bases. This sequence was found in a man in his late teens or twenties with COVID-19, enrolled during active disease. For the CDR3, the DNA is TGTGCCAGTCAGGGGACAGAGCACTACAATGAGCAGTTCTTC. It specifies CASQGTEHYNEQFF.